The T cell receptor (beta chain) described here comes from a study of blood T cell repertoires in COVID-19. For the study at large: Both acute and convalescent COVID-19 samples were obtained from the United States, Italy and Spain.

This clone was seen more than once but under ten times. Here immunoSEQ multiplex PCR was the method, and the copy in TCRdb shows in-frame clones only, minus some. The sample consists of about 140,000 clones, approximately 90% of them appearing once. The germline CDR1 and CDR2 sequences are SGDLS and YYNGEE. Trimming shortened V by 0 bases and J by 8 bases, and 9 bases separated the two germline ends. This CDR3 contains 13 residues. Sequencing used peripheral blood. V gene TRBV9 combines with J gene TRBJ2-1; the D gene is possibly TRBD1 (6 bases). The source of this sequence is a human donor in a cohort sampled during active COVID-19. DNA for the CDR3: TGTGCCAGCAGCGTAGAACAGGGCTATGAGCAGTTCTTC. It yields the protein CASSVEQGYEQFF.